The present TCR beta chain was sequenced within a study of blood T cells in healthy people across ages. Findings of the study overall: Per million T cells, the diversity of TCR beta decreased roughly linearly as age advanced.

V lost 8 bases and J 3 bases, leaving 23 bases between the germline ends. This CDR3 is built from 16 residues. Per the germline V gene, CDR1 is DFQATT and CDR2 is SNEGSKA (reference sequence). The count of this clonotype is one. The antigen is not known. PCR was performed a second time for roughly 7 to 11 cycles using a sample-barcoded 5' primer and a J-beta primer mix. TCRdb reprocessed the 5' RACE reads with MiXCR, giving one entry per CDR3 protein. This sample has about 670,000 distinct CDR3 sequences; around 50% occur once, and the top ten carry roughly 14%. The rearrangement links TRBV20-1 to TRBJ2-1; tentatively, D is TRBD2 (6 bases). The origin of this receptor is an elderly woman in good health. Source material: blood. CDR3 residues: CSTVLANRGDYNEQFF. DNA for the CDR3: TGCAGTACTGTTCTAGCGAACCGGGGAGACTACAATGAGCAGTTCTTC.